The 2 T cell receptor beta chains below come from one sample, sequenced in a study of control samples from healthy donors and cancer patients (TCRdb year 2020). Libraries were made using the immunoSEQ multiplex PCR assay. What TCRdb holds here is the immuneACCESS table cut down to in-frame rearrangements. Part of the clones is not present; checked against another copy, under half of the missing clones reflect an unresolved V gene, and the others are unexplained. The sample table lists some 120,000 clones, about 92% of them with a count of one. In total, the top ten clones hold roughly 1.7% of the sample. Sequencing used PBMCs. The receptors here all came from a man aged 45-65 years with head and neck cancer.

This clone was seen only a few times. The chain links TRBV5-1 to TRBJ1-4; TRBD1 matches at 10 bases. V was clipped by 4 bases and J by 11 bases; unmatched bases: 11. Germline assignment: CDR1 SGHRS and CDR2 YFSETQ. The CDR3 runs to 15 residues. The CDR3 region is CASSPTDRGRGKLFF. CDR3 in DNA: TGCGCCAGCAGCCCAACAGACAGGGGGCGAGGGAAACTGTTTTTT.

The chain links TRBV30 to TRBJ1-1, with 8 bases matching TRBD1. The CDR3 contains 12 residues. The V and J ends lost 5 bases and 1 base, in that order; junction bases with no gene match: 0. Germline assignment: CDR1 GTSNPN and CDR2 SVGIG (reference sequence). In nucleotides, the CDR3 is TGTGCCTGGGGACAGGGGAACACTGAAGCTTTCTTT. It yields the protein CAWGQGNTEAFF.